The 17 T cell receptor beta chains given below trace back to one sample, sequenced in a study of metastatic and nonmetastatic thyroid tumors. TCRdb re-called clones from the PCR reads using MiXCR. The sample contains 39,000 or so clones, approximately 19% of which appear only once. No treatment of any kind had been given to any patient before thyroid surgery. The sample comprised blood. Receptors were obtained from a female donor with papillary thyroid cancer or a benign thyroid nodule (not recorded which). Some clones in this sample may be carry-over from other donors' samples.

This clone was observed a handful of times. The gene calls are TRBV6-2 or TRBV6-3 and TRBJ2-2; 8 nucleotides agree with TRBD1. Germline V gene lookup returns CDR1 MNHEY and CDR2 SVGEGT. The trim removed 0 bases at V and 7 bases at J, leaving 7 bases unmatched. The CDR3 is 16 residues long. The CDR3 here is CASSYSGRGRGGELFF. The CDR3 DNA follows: TGTGCCAGCAGTTACTCGGGCAGGGGGCGTGGCGGGGAGCTGTTTTTT.

This clone has a handful of counts. This chain links TRBV6-1 with TRBJ1-1; 8 positions agree with TRBD1. Germline lookup yields CDR1 MNHNS and CDR2 SASEGT. The CDR3 loop spans 15 amino acids. V shed 5 bases, J shed 3 bases, and the junction held 8 bases outside the gene matches. The CDR3 coding sequence is TGTGCCAGCAGTCGGATGACGACAGGGGACACTGAAGCTTTCTTT. As protein: CASSRMTTGDTEAFF.

This clone has a count of ten or more. The genes are TRBV3-1 and TRBJ1-1; D unclear. CDR3 length: 14 amino acids. V was shortened by 0 bases and J by 8 bases, with 13 bases between the two germline ends. Germline-derived CDR1 and CDR2 are LGHDT and YNNKEL (reference sequence). CDR3 sequence: CASSQETRRAEAFF. The DNA of the CDR3 is TGTGCCAGCAGCCAAGAAACCAGGAGGGCGGAAGCTTTCTTT.

This clone was counted at least ten times. The chain has TRBV14 and TRBJ2-3; 7 positions agree with TRBD2. The CDR3 length is 16 residues. CDR1 and CDR2 (germline): SGHDN, FVKESK. V lost 3 bases and J lost 2; bases outside the gene matches: 8. DNA of the CDR3: TGTGCCAGCAGCCAGCTGAGGGAGGGGCTCACAGATACGCAGTATTTT. Translating gives CASSQLREGLTDTQYF.

This clone has at least ten counts. Within the sample, other DNA sequences also encode this same CDR3. The rearrangement joins TRBV28 to TRBJ2-2; 7 nucleotides match TRBD2. J gave up 1 base and V 3 bases, and 5 bases lay outside the gene matches. Germline lookup yields CDR1 MDHEN and CDR2 SYDVKM. This CDR3 contains 16 residues. The CDR3 bases are TGTGCCAGCAGTTTGGGGGGAGGGGTGAACACCGGGGAGCTGTTTTTT. Its protein is CASSLGGGVNTGELFF. Complete variable domain (other parts from reference TRBV28 and TRBJ2-2): DVKVTQSSRYLVKRTGEKVFLECVQDMDHENMFWYRQDPGLGLRLIYFSYDVKMKEKGDIPEGYSVSREKKERFSLILESASTNQTSMYLCASSLGGGVNTGELFFGEGSRLTVL.

This clone showed up just once. The rearrangement uses TRBV7-3 and TRBJ2-2; possibly TRBD2 for D (6 bases). The germline V and J ends were trimmed by 0 bases and 5 bases, with 10 bases remaining between them. Germline V CDR1 and CDR2: SGHTA, FQGTGA. The CDR3 has 15 residues. CDR3 protein: CASSLTGSVTGELFF. CDR3 DNA sequence: TGTGCCAGCAGCTTAACCGGGAGTGTGACCGGGGAGCTGTTTTTT.

This clone was counted a few times. A read error may account for a junction end that differs from germline. This chain uses TRBV6-1 with TRBJ2-5; D is possibly TRBD1 or TRBD2 (5 bases each). Germline-derived CDR1 and CDR2 are MNHNS and SASEGT. The CDR3 loop spans 15 amino acids. The CDR3 spells CASRHLRGSLETEYF. The DNA of the CDR3 is TGTGCCAGCAGACACCTCCGGGGCAGTCTGGAGACCGAGTACTTC.

This clone has just a few counts. A much larger clone lies one base from this, so it may be a read error. The J gene is TRBJ1-1, the V gene TRBV10-3; the match to TRBD1 covers 7 bases. This CDR3 is 15 amino acids long. Germline V CDR1 and CDR2: ENHRY, SYGVKD. The DNA for the CDR3 is TGTGCCATCAGCCCTAGACAGGGATCTGACACTGAAGCTTCCTTT. It encodes CAISPRQGSDTEASF.

This clone was observed a single time. This chain joins TRBV30 and TRBJ2-7; 12 positions agree with TRBD2. CDR1 GTSNPN and CDR2 SVGIG come from the germline V gene (reference sequence). With 2 bases clipped from V and 7 bases from J, the junction kept 6 bases outside the gene matches. The CDR3 is made up of 14 amino acids. The CDR3 protein is CAWSLPGLAGEQYF. The CDR3 bases are TGTGCCTGGAGTCTCCCCGGACTAGCGGGGGAGCAGTACTTC.

V and J are TRBV2 and TRBJ1-5; no firm D call. Trimming removed 2 bases at V and 4 bases at J, with 6 bases between. The germline gives CDR1 SNHLY, CDR2 FYNNEI. The CDR3 runs to 13 residues. The CDR3 is CASSESWNQPQHF. The CDR3, as DNA: TGTGCCAGCAGTGAAAGCTGGAATCAGCCCCAGCATTTT.

This clone was seen a handful of times. This may stem from a read error, because a much larger clone lies one nucleotide away. The same CDR3 can be traced to other DNA sequences in this sample. The V and J genes are TRBV28 and TRBJ2-7; maybe TRBD2 (5 bases). CDR1 MDHEN and CDR2 SYDVKM come from the germline V gene. This CDR3 has 16 residues. CDR3 nucleotide sequence: TGTGCCAGCAGTTTTTTAGGCCAGGCTAGCTCCTACGAGCAGTGCTTC. Translated: CASSFLGQASSYEQCF.

This clone has a count of ten or more. The CDR3 loop reads CASSLGGGRGYTF. The CDR3 coding sequence is TGTGCCAGCAGCTTGGGCGGGGGTCGGGGCTACACCTTC. V usage is TRBV5-4 and J usage is TRBJ1-2, with D maybe TRBD1 (5 bases). Trimming removed 0 bases from V and 8 bases from J, with 11 bases in between. Germline V gives CDR1 SGHNT, CDR2 YYREEE (reference sequence). The CDR3 runs to 13 residues.

V usage is TRBV30 and J usage is TRBJ1-3; a weak D match, TRBD1 (5 bases). The CDR3 contains 13 residues. Germline V lookup: CDR1 GTSNPN, CDR2 SVGIG (reference sequence). Trimming stripped 3 bases from V and 3 bases from J, with 9 bases between. As DNA, the CDR3 is TGTGCCTGGAGGGGGCTAGGTGGAAACACCATATATTTT. Translated, it gives CAWRGLGGNTIYF.

A word on this clone: Distinct nucleotide sequences in the sample also encode this CDR3. The rearrangement uses TRBV27 and TRBJ2-5; 9 bases align to TRBD1. The CDR3 sequence is 16 residues long. The V and J ends lost 8 bases and 8 bases, in that order; junction bases with no gene match: 18. Germline loops: CDR1 MNHEY, CDR2 SMNVEV (reference sequence). CDR3 sequence (DNA): TGTGCCAGCGGAAGTTTAGGTACAGGGGGCTCGCTCACCCAGTACTTC. Translating it yields CASGSLGTGGSLTQYF.

The CDR3 loop is CASSLRVWSYEQYF. The CDR3 nucleotides read TGCGCCAGCAGCTTGCGGGTGTGGTCCTACGAGCAGTACTTC. V and J are TRBV5-1 and TRBJ2-7; no reliable D call. CDR1 is SGHRS, CDR2 YFSETQ, per germline. This CDR3 has 14 amino acids. The germline V and J ends were trimmed by 1 base and 1 base, with 9 bases remaining between them.

This clone has at least ten counts. The rearrangement links TRBV20-1 to TRBJ2-1; 12 bases fit TRBD2. Germline V lookup: CDR1 DFQATT, CDR2 SNEGSKA (reference sequence). V shed 2 bases, J shed 1 base, and the junction held 6 bases outside the gene matches. The CDR3 runs to 17 residues. CDR3 amino acids: CSARRLAGGDSYNEQFF. Written as DNA, the CDR3 is TGCAGTGCTAGAAGGCTAGCGGGAGGGGATTCCTACAATGAGCAGTTCTTC.

This clone was picked up many times. The rearrangement uses TRBV4-2 and TRBJ2-5; perhaps TRBD2 as D (5 bases). With 4 bases removed from V and 3 bases from J, the gap between germline ends came to 15 bases. This CDR3 has 15 amino acids. Germline V gives CDR1 LGHNA, CDR2 YNFKEQ. CDR3 sequence (DNA): TGTGCCAGCAGCCCGACAAAGGCCGGGAAAGAGACCCAGTACTTC. This gives the protein CASSPTKAGKETQYF.